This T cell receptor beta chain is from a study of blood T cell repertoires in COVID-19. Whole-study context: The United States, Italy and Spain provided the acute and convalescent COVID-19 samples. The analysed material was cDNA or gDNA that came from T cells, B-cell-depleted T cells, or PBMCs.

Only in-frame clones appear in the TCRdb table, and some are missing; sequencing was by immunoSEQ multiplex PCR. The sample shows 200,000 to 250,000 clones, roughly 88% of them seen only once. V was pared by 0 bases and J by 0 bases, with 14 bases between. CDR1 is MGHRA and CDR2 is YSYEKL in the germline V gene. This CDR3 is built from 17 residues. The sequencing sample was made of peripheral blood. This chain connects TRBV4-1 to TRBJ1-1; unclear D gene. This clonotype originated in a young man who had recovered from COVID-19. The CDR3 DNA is TGCGCCAGCAGCCAAGATCAGCGGGGAACGCTGAACACTGAAGCTTTCTTT. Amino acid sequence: CASSQDQRGTLNTEAFF.